This TCR beta chain was recovered during a study of breast tumors, draining lymph nodes, adjacent tissues. Broader study findings: Compared with lymph nodes, tumors were less diverse; compared with nontumor tissue, more.

The lymph nodes were axillary draining lymph nodes from breast cancer patients. In this sample, this clonotype turned up many times. As yet, its antigen is unknown. TCRdb processed the multiplex PCR reads anew with MiXCR; each CDR3 protein has one entry. The sample has tens of thousands of distinct CDR3 sequences; approximately 30% are singletons. Trimming stripped 6 bases from V and 0 bases from J, with 14 bases between. Per germline, CDR1 SEHNR and CDR2 FQNEAQ (reference sequence). The CDR3 totals 15 residues. Sequenced sample: axillary lymph node tissue. The chain carries TRBV7-9 and TRBJ1-1; TRBD1 might be the D (6 bases). The source of this sequence is a female donor with breast cancer. Some clones in this sample may be carry-over from other donors' samples. The CDR3 coding sequence is TGTGCCAGCAGAATAGGAGACAGGATGAACACTGAAGCTTTCTTT. It codes for CASRIGDRMNTEAFF.